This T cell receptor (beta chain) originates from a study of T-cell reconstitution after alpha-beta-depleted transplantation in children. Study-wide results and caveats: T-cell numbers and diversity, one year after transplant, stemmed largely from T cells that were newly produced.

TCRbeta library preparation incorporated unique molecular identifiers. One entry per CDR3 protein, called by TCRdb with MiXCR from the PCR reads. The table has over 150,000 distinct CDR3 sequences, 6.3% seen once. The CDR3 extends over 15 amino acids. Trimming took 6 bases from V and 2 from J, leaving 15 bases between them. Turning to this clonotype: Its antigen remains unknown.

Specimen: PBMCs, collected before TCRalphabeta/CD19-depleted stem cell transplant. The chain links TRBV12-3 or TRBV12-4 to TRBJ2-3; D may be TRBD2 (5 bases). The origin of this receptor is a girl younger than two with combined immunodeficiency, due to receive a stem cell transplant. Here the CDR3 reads CASRTDSTITDTQYF. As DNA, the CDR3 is TGTGCCAGCAGAACGGACTCAACTATCACAGATACGCAGTATTTT.